One and the same sample provided the 15 T cell receptor beta chains below, sequenced in a study of technical replicates of blood from four donors (dated by TCRdb to the late 2010s). Libraries were built with the immunoSEQ multiplex PCR assay. TCRdb took over this immuneACCESS table, retaining in-frame rearrangements with V and J assigned. Such tables are incomplete; in checked studies, under half of the missing clones stem from an unresolved V gene, and the remainder is unexplained. Within this sample are tens of thousands of clones, with around 87% of them counted one time only. The ten most abundant clones make up 4.6% of the sample. The sequenced sample consisted of PBMCs. The receptors come from a human donor in good health. Some clones in this sample may be carry-over from other donors' samples.

The CDR3 DNA is TGTGCCAGTAGTATGACAGTGAACACTGAAGCTTTCTTT. This encodes CASSMTVNTEAFF. The rearrangement uses TRBV19 and TRBJ1-1, with a weak D call TRBD1 (5 bases). Between the trimmed V and J ends, which lost 3 bases and 0 bases, there was a span of 5 bases. Germline loops: CDR1 LNHDA, CDR2 SQIVND (reference sequence). CDR3 length: 13 residues.

The chain combines TRBV11-2 with TRBJ2-3; 8 nucleotides line up with TRBD2. Germline CDR1 is SGHAT and CDR2 is FQNNGV. The CDR3 consists of 16 residues. V gave up 6 bases and J gave up 2 bases; unmatched junction bases: 10. CDR3 coding DNA: TGTGCCAGCAGTTATGGGGCGGGGGGCTTCACAGATACGCAGTATTTT. Translating gives CASSYGAGGFTDTQYF. The whole variable domain, filled in from reference TRBV11-2 and TRBJ2-3, reads EAGVAQSPRYKIIEKRQSVAFWCNPISGHATLYWYQQILGQGPKLLIQFQNNGVVDDSQLPKDRFSAERLKGVDSTLKIQPAKLEDSAVYLCASSYGAGGFTDTQYFGPGTRLTVL.

This rearrangement joins TRBV5-6 to TRBJ2-7; no reliable D call. Deletions cut 5 bases from V and 0 bases from J, with 9 bases between. Germline loops: CDR1 SGHDT, CDR2 YYEEEE. This CDR3 contains 13 residues. For the CDR3, the DNA is TGTGCCAGCAGGTTAGAGTACTCCTACGAGCAGTACTTC. The encoded protein is CASRLEYSYEQYF.

This clone showed up just a few times. The rearrangement uses TRBV5-6 and TRBJ1-2, with D possibly matching TRBD1 (6 bases). The germline V and J ends were trimmed by 4 bases and 7 bases, with 17 bases remaining between them. CDR1 and CDR2 from the germline V gene are SGHDT and YYEEEE. The CDR3 has 14 residues. CDR3 region: CASSTVRGVRGYTF. CDR3 in DNA: TGTGCCAGCAGCACCGTCAGGGGTGTTCGTGGCTACACCTTC.

The J gene is TRBJ2-1, the V gene TRBV4-3; no reliable D call. The V gene lost 1 base and the J gene lost 7 bases, with 5 bases spanning the gap. The CDR3 runs 12 residues. Germline lookup yields CDR1 LGHNA and CDR2 YSLEER. CDR3 bases: TGCGCCAGCAGCCAAGTCGGGAATGAGCAGTTCTTC. Its protein product is CASSQVGNEQFF.

The chain combines TRBV4-3 with TRBJ2-1, with a weak D call TRBD2 (6 bases). Germline V gives CDR1 LGHNA, CDR2 YSLEER. The V gene lost 1 base and the J gene lost 3 bases, with 13 bases spanning the gap. The CDR3 is 16 residues long. The CDR3 loop is CASSQGRAGLYNEQFF. The CDR3, as DNA: TGCGCCAGCAGCCAAGGACGGGCGGGACTCTACAATGAGCAGTTCTTC.

The chain employs TRBV5-6 and TRBJ2-7; no definite D call. Germline values: CDR1 SGHDT, CDR2 YYEEEE. The CDR3 spans 13 residues. V lost 2 bases and J 6 bases, leaving 12 bases between the germline ends. DNA of the CDR3: TGTGCCAGCAGCTTCCATCGGTTCGGCGAGCAGTACTTC. Translated: CASSFHRFGEQYF.

The chain is built from TRBV15 and TRBJ2-5; possibly TRBD1 for D (5 bases). V lost 4 bases and J lost 2, with 8 bases in between. Germline-derived CDR1 and CDR2 are LNHNV and YYDKDF (reference sequence). There are 13 residues in the CDR3. For the CDR3, the DNA is TGTGCCACCAGCAAGGGGTTTCAAGAGACCCAGTACTTC. Amino acids: CATSKGFQETQYF.

The rearrangement uses TRBV11-2 and TRBJ2-5; 9 nucleotides align to TRBD1. V lost 1 base to trimming and J lost 1 base; unmatched junction nucleotides: 1. This CDR3 is built from 15 residues. CDR1 is SGHAT, CDR2 FQNNGV, per germline. CDR3 sequence reads: CASSLGTGVQETQYF. The CDR3 DNA reads TGTGCCAGCAGCTTAGGGACAGGGGTCCAAGAGACCCAGTACTTC.

In this sample, this clone turned up once. The chain has TRBV4-2 and TRBJ1-3, with D unresolved. The CDR3 has 17 residues. The V gene lost 0 bases and the J gene lost 3 bases, with 15 bases spanning the gap. The germline V gene has CDR1 LGHNA and CDR2 YNFKEQ. This CDR3 reads CASSQEGRLGFGNTIYF. CDR3 DNA sequence: TGTGCCAGCAGCCAAGAAGGGAGGTTGGGGTTTGGAAACACCATATATTTT.

The CDR3 DNA reads TGTGCCAGCAGTGAGAGGGCAGGCCTCAGGGAGACCCAGTACTTC. Encoded protein: CASSERAGLRETQYF. The V gene is TRBV6-1, the J gene TRBJ2-5, with a possible D match to TRBD2 (5 bases). The CDR3 loop spans 15 amino acids. Trimming removed 3 bases from V and 5 bases from J, with 16 bases in between. The germline V gene has CDR1 MNHNS and CDR2 SASEGT.

J is TRBJ1-2 and V is TRBV2; the match to TRBD1 covers 11 bases. The CDR3 runs 15 residues. The J segment lost 7 bases and the V segment lost 4 bases, leaving 8 bases of the junction unmatched. From germline, CDR1 is SNHLY and CDR2 FYNNEI. The CDR3 loop reads CASSVFGQGASGYTF. CDR3 in DNA: TGTGCCAGCAGTGTTTTCGGACAGGGGGCCTCTGGCTACACCTTC.

The V gene is TRBV2, the J gene TRBJ2-5, with a possible D match to TRBD1 (5 bases). The CDR3 extends over 12 amino acids. V dropped 11 bases and J dropped 0 bases, with 10 bases sitting between them. Germline V gives CDR1 SNHLY, CDR2 FYNNEI. The CDR3 DNA follows: TGTGCCGGACGGACAAACCAAGAGACCCAGTACTTC. This encodes CAGRTNQETQYF.

The chain links TRBV7-2 to TRBJ2-1; 7 nucleotides match TRBD1. From germline, CDR1 is SGHTA and CDR2 FQGNSA. The CDR3 is made up of 14 amino acids. J was trimmed by 4 bases and V by 4 bases; bases with no gene match: 4. The DNA for the CDR3 is TGTGCCAGCAGCTCCCGACAGGGTTACAATGAGCAGTTCTTC. Its protein is CASSSRQGYNEQFF.

This rearrangement joins TRBV4-2 to TRBJ2-7; D remains unclear. From germline, CDR1 is LGHNA and CDR2 YNFKEQ. This CDR3 spans 14 amino acids. V lost 0 bases to trimming and J lost 3 bases, with 9 bases between them. The CDR3 protein is CASSQDPNNYEQYF. For the CDR3, the DNA is TGTGCCAGCAGCCAAGATCCCAACAACTACGAGCAGTACTTC.